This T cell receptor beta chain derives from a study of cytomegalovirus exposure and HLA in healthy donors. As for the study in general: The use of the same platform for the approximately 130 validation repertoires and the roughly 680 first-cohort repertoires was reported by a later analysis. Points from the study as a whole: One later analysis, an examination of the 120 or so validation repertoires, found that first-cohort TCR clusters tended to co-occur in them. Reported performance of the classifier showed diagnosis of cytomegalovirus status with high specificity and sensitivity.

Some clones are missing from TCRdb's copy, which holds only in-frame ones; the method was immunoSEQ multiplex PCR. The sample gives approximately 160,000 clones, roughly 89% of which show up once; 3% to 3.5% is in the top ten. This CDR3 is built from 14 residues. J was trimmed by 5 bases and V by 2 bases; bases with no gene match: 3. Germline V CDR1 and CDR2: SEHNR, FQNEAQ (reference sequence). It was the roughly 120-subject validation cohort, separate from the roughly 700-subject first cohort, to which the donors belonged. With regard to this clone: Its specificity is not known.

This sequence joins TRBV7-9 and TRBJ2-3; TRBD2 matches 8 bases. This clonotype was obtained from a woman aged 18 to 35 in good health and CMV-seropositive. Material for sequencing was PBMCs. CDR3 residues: CASSLTLAGDTQYF. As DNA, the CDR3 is TGTGCCAGCAGCTTAACGCTAGCGGGAGATACGCAGTATTTT.